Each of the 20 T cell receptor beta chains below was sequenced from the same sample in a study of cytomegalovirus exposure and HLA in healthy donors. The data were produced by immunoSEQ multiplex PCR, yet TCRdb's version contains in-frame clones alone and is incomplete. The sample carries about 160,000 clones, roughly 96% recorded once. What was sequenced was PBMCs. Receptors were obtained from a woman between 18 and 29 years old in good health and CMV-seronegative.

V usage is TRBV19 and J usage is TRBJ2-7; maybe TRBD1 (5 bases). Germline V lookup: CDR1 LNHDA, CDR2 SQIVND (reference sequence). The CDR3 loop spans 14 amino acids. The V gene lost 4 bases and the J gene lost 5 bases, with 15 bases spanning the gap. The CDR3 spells CASSNRASGHEQYF. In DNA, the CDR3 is TGTGCCAGTAGTAATCGGGCGTCAGGGCACGAGCAGTACTTC.

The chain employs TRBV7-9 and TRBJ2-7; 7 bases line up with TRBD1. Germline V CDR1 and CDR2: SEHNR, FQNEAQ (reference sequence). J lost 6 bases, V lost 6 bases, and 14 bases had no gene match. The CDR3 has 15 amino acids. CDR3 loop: CASSPTGTVFREQYF. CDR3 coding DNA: TGTGCCAGCAGTCCTACCGGGACAGTCTTTCGCGAGCAGTACTTC. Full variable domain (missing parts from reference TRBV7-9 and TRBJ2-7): DTGVSQNPRHKITKRGQNVTFRCDPISEHNRLYWYRQTLGQGPEFLTYFQNEAQLEKSRLLSDRFSAERPKGSFSTLEIQRTEQGDSAMYLCASSPTGTVFREQYFGPGTRLTVT.

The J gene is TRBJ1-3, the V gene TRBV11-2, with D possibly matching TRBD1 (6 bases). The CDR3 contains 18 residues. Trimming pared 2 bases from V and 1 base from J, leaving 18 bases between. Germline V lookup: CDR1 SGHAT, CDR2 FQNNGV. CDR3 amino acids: CASSLFWALQGSGNTIYF. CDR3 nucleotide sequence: TGTGCCAGCAGCTTATTCTGGGCATTACAGGGTTCTGGAAACACCATATATTTT.

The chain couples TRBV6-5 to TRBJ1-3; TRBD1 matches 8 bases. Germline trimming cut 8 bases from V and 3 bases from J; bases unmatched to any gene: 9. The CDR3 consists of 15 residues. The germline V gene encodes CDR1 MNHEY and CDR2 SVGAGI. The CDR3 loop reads CASSPTGAGGNTIYF. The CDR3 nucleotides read TGTGCCAGCTCCCCGACAGGGGCTGGTGGAAACACCATATATTTT.

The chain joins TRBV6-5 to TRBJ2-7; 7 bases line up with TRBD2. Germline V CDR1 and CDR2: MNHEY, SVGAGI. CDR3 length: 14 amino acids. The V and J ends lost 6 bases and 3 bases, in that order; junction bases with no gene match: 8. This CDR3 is CASSRRGVYYEQYF. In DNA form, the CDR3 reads TGTGCCAGCAGCCGACGGGGGGTTTACTACGAGCAGTACTTC.

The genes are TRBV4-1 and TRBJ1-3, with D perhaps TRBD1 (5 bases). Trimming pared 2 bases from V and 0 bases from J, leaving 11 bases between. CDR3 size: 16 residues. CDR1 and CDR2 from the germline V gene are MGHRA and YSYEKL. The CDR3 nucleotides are TGCGCCAGCAGCCAATTTGGGGGGGGCTCTGGAAACACCATATATTTT. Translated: CASSQFGGGSGNTIYF.

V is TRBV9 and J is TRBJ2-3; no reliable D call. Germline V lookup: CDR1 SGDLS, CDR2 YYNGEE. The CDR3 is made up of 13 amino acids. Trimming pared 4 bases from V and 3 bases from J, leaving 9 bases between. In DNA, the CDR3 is TGTGCCAGCAGCTCATCCGGGACAGATACGCAGTATTTT. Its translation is CASSSSGTDTQYF.

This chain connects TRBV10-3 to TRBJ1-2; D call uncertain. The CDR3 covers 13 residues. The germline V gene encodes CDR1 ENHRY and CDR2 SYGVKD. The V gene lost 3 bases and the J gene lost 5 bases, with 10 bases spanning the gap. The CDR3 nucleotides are TGTGCCATCAGTGATGGTATCGGGTATGGCTACACCTTC. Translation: CAISDGIGYGYTF.

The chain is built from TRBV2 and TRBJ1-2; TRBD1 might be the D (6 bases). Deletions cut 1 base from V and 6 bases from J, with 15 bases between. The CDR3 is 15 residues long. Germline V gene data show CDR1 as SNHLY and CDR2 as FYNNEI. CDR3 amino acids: CASSEGGRIADGYTF. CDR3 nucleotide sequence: TGTGCCAGCAGTGAAGGGGGGCGCATTGCTGATGGCTACACCTTC.

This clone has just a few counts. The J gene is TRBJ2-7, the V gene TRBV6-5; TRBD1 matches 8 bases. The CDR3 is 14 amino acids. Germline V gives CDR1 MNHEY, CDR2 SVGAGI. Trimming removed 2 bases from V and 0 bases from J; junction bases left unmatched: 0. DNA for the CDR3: TGTGCCAGCAGTTACGGACAGGGCTCCTACGAGCAGTACTTC. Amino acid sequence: CASSYGQGSYEQYF.

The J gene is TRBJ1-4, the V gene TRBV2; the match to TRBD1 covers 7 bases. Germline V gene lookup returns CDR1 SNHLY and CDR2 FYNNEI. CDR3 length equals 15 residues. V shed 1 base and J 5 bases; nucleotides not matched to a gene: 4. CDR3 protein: CASSEGGGPNEKLFF. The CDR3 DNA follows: TGTGCCAGCAGTGAAGGAGGGGGCCCCAATGAAAAACTGTTTTTT.

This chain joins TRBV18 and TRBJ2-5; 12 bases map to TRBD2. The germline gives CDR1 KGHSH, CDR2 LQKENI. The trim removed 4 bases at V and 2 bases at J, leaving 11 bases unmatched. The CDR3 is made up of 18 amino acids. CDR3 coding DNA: TGTGCCAGCTCACTAAACTCCGGGACTAGCGGGCTGCAAGAGACCCAGTACTTC. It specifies CASSLNSGTSGLQETQYF.

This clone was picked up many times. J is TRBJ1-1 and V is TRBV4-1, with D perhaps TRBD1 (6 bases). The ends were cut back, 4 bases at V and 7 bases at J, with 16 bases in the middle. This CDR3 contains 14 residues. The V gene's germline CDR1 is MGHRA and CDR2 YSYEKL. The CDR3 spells CASSRELGQYEAFF. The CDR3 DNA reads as TGCGCCAGCAGCCGAGAACTTGGACAGTATGAAGCTTTCTTT.

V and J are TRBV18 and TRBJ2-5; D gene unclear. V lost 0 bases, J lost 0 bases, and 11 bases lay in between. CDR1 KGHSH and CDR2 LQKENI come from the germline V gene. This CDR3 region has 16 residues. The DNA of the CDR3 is TGTGCCAGCTCACCACCGAGAGGTAGGAACCAAGAGACCCAGTACTTC. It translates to CASSPPRGRNQETQYF.

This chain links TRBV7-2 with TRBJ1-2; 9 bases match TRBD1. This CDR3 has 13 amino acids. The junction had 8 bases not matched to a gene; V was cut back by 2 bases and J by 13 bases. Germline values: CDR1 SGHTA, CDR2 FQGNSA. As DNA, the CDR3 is TGTGCCAGCAGCTTACTCCGGGACAGGGTCCGCACCTTC. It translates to CASSLLRDRVRTF.

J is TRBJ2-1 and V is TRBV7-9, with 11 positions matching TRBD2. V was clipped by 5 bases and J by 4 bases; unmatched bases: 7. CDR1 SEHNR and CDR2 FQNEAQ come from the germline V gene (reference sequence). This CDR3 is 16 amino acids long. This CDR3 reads CASSPGTSGLYNEQFF. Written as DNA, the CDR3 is TGTGCCAGCAGCCCCGGGACTAGCGGACTTTACAATGAGCAGTTCTTC.

The CDR3 spells CASSYRTSGGRTTFYEQFF. The CDR3 coding sequence is TGTGCCAGCAGTTACCGGACTAGCGGGGGACGAACAACATTCTATGAGCAGTTCTTC. The chain is built from TRBV27 and TRBJ2-1, with 13 bases identical to TRBD2. Losses at the gene ends were 4 bases for V and 8 bases for J; bases not matched to a gene: 17. Germline CDR1 and CDR2: MNHEY and SMNVEV (reference sequence). The CDR3 totals 19 residues.

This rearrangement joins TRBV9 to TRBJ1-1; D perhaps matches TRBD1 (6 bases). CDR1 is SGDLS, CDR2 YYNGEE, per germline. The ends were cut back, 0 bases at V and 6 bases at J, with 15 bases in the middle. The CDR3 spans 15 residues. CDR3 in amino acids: CASSVDGGKGSEAFF. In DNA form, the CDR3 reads TGTGCCAGCAGCGTAGATGGGGGCAAGGGTTCTGAAGCTTTCTTT. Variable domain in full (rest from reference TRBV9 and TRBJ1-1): DSGVTQTPKHLITATGQRVTLRCSPRSGDLSVYWYQQSLDQGLQFLIQYYNGEERAKGNILERFSAQQFPDLHSELNLSSLELGDSALYFCASSVDGGKGSEAFFGQGTRLTVV.

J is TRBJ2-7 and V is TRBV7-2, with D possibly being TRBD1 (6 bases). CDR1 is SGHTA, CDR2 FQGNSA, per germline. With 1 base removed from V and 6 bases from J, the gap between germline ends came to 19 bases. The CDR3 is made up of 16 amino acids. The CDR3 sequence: CASSLVSQGRRGEQYF. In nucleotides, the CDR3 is TGTGCCAGCAGCTTAGTGTCGCAGGGGCGAAGAGGCGAGCAGTACTTC.

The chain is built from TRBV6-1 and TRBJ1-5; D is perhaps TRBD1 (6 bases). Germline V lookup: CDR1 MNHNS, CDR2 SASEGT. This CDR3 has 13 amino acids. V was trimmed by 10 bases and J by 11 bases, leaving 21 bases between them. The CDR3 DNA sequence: TGTGCCACCGCCAGGGGATCCACCGTGACCCAGCATTTT. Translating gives CATARGSTVTQHF.